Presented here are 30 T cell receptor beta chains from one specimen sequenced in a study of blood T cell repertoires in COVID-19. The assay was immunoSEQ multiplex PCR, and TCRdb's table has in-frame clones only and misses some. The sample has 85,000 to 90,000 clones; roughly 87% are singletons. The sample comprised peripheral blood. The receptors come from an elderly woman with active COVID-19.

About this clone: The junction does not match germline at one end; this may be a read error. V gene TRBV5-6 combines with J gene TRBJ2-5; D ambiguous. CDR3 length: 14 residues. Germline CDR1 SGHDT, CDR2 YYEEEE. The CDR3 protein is CASSLGVAEVPWDF. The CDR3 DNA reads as TGTGCCAGCAGCTTGGGGGTAGCAGAGGTCCCCTGGGACTTC.

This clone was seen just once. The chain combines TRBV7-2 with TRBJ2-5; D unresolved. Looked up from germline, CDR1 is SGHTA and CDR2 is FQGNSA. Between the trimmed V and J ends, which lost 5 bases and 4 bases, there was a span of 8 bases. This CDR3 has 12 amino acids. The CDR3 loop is CASSPIRETQYF. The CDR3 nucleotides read TGTGCCAGCAGCCCAATTAGAGAGACCCAGTACTTC.

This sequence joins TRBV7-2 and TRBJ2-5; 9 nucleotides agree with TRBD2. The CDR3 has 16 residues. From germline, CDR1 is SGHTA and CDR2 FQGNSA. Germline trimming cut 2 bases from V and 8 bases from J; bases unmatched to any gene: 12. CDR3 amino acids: CASSLTLAGIRDTQYF. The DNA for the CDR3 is TGTGCCAGCAGCTTAACTCTAGCGGGGATTCGGGATACCCAGTACTTC. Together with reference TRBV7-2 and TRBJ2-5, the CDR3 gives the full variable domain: GAGVSQSPSNKVTEKGKDVELRCDPISGHTALYWYRQSLGQGLEFLIYFQGNSAPDKSGLPSDRFSAERTGGSVSTLTIQRTQQEDSAVYLCASSLTLAGIRDTQYFGPGTRLLVL.

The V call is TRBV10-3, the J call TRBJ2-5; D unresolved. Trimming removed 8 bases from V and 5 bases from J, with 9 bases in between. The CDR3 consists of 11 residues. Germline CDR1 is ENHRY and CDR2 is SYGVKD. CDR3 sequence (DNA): TGTGCCATCGGGCCGGCGGAGACCCAGTACTTC. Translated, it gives CAIGPAETQYF.

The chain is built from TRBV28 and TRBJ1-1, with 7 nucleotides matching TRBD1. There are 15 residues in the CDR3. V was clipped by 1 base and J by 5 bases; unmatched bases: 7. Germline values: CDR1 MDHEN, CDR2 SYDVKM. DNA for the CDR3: TGTGCCAGCAGTTTATTGGCAGGGGGAGGAACTGAAGCTTTCTTT. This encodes CASSLLAGGGTEAFF.

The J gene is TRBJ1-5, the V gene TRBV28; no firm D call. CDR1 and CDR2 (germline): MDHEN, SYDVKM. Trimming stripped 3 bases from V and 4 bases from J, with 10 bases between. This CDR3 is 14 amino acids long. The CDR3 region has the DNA TGTGCCAGCAGTTTTAACAGTCCGAATCAGCCCCAGCATTTT. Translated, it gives CASSFNSPNQPQHF. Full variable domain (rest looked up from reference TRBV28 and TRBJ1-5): DVKVTQSSRYLVKRTGEKVFLECVQDMDHENMFWYRQDPGLGLRLIYFSYDVKMKEKGDIPEGYSVSREKKERFSLILESASTNQTSMYLCASSFNSPNQPQHFGDGTRLSIL.

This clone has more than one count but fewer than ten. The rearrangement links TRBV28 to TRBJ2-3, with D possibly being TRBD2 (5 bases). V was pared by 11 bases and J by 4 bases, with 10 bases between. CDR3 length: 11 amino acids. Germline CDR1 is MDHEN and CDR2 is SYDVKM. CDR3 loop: CAGSSADTQYF. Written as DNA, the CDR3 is TGTGCCGGGAGTTCCGCAGATACGCAGTATTTT.

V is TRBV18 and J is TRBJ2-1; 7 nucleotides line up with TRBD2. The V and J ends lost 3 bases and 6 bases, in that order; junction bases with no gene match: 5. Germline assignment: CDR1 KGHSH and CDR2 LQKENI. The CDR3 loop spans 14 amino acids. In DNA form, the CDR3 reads TGTGCCAGCTCACCTTGGGACTATCGCAATGAGCAGTTCTTC. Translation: CASSPWDYRNEQFF.

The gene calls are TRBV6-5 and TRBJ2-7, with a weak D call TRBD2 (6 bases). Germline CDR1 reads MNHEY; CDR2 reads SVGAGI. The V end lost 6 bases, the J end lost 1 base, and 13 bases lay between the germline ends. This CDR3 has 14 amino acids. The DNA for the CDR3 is TGTGCCAGCAGCATCGGGGGTCCATCCTACGAGCAGTACTTC. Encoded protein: CASSIGGPSYEQYF.

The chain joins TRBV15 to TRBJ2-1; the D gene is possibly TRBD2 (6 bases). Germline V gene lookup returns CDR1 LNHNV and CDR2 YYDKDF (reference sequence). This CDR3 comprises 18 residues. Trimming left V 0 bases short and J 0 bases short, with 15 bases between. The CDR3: CATSREVGLRSSYNEQFF. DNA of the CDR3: TGTGCCACCAGCAGAGAGGTGGGACTCAGGAGCTCCTACAATGAGCAGTTCTTC.

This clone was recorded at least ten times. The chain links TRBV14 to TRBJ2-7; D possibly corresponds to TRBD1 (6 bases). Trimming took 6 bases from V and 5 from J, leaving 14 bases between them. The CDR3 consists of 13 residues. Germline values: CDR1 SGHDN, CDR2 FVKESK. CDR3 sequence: CASSRTGIHEQYF. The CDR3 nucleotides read TGTGCCAGCAGTCGAACAGGGATCCACGAGCAGTACTTC.

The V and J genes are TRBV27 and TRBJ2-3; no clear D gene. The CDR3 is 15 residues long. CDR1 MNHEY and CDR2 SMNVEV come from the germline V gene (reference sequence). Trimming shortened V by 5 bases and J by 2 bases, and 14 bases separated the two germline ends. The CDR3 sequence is CASSPLPSYTDTQYF. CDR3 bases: TGTGCCAGCAGTCCCCTACCTTCGTACACAGATACGCAGTATTTT.

The CDR3 here is CASSPNSQETQYF. Here the CDR3 DNA reads TGTGCCAGCTCACCGAACTCTCAAGAGACCCAGTACTTC. This rearrangement joins TRBV18 to TRBJ2-5; D is ambiguous. The CDR3 covers 13 residues. V was trimmed by 3 bases and J by 2 bases, leaving 7 bases between them. CDR1 and CDR2 (germline): KGHSH, LQKENI.

For the CDR3, the DNA is TGTGCCGCCCGGGAGGGACAGGGGAATGAGCAGTTCTTC. Translated: CAAREGQGNEQFF. The chain combines TRBV10-3 with TRBJ2-1, with TRBD1 matching 10 bases. V gave up 11 bases and J gave up 7 bases; unmatched junction bases: 8. CDR1 is ENHRY and CDR2 is SYGVKD in the germline V gene. The CDR3 contains 13 residues.

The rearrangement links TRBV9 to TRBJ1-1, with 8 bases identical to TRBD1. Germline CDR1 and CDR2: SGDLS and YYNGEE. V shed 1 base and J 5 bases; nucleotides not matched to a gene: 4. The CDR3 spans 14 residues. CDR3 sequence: CASSVTGGTTEAFF. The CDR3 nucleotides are TGTGCCAGCAGCGTAACAGGGGGTACAACTGAAGCTTTCTTT.

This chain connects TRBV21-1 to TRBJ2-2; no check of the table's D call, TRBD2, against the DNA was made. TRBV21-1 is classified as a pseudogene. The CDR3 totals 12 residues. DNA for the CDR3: TGTGCCGCCCACGGAGGGACCGGGGAGCTGTTTTTT. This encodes CAAHGGTGELFF.

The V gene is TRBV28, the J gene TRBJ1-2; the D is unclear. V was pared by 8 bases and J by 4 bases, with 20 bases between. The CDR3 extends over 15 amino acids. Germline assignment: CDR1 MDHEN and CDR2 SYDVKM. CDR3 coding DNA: TGTGCCAGCCAACCTGGGGAGAGATGGATCTATGGCTACACCTTC. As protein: CASQPGERWIYGYTF.

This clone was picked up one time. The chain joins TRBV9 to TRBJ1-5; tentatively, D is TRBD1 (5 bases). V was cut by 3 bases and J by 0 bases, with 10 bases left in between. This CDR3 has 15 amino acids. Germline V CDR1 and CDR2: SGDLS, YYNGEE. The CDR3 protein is CASSAGRDSNQPQHF. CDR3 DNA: TGTGCCAGCAGCGCAGGGCGGGATAGCAATCAGCCCCAGCATTTT.

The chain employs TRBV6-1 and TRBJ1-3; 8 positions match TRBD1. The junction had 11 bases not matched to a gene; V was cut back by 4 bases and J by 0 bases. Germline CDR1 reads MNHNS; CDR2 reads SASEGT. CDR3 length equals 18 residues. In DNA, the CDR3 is TGTGCCAGCAGTGCGGGGACAGGACGAAGAGTCTCTGGAAACACCATATATTTT. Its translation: CASSAGTGRRVSGNTIYF.

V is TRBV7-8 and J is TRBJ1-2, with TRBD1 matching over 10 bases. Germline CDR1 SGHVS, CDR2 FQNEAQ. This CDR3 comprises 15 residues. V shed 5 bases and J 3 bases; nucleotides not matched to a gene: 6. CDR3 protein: CASSKIGTGDYGYTF. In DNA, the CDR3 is TGTGCCAGCAGCAAGATCGGGACAGGGGACTATGGCTACACCTTC.

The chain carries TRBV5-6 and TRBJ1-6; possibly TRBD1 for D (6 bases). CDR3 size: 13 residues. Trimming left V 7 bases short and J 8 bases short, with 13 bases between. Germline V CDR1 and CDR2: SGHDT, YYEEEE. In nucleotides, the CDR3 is TGTGCCAGCGTAAGGACAGCCCATTCACCCCTCCACTTT. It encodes CASVRTAHSPLHF.

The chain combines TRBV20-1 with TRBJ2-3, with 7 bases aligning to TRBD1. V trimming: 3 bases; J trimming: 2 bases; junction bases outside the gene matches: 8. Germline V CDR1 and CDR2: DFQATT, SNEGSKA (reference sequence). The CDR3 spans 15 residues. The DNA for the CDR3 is TGCAGTGCTAGTGACGACAGGGTCGACACAGATACGCAGTATTTT. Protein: CSASDDRVDTDTQYF.

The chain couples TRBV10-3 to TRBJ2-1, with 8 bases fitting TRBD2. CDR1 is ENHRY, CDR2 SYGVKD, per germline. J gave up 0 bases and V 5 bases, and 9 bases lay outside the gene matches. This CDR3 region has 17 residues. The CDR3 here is CAISSGLAPSSYNEQFF. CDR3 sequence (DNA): TGTGCCATCAGTTCCGGACTAGCCCCGAGCTCCTACAATGAGCAGTTCTTC.

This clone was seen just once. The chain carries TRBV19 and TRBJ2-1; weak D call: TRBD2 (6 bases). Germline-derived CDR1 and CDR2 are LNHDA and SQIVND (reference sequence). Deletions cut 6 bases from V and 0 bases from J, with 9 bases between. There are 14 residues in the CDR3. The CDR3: CASRAGPSYNEQFF. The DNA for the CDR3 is TGTGCCAGTAGGGCGGGACCCTCCTACAATGAGCAGTTCTTC.

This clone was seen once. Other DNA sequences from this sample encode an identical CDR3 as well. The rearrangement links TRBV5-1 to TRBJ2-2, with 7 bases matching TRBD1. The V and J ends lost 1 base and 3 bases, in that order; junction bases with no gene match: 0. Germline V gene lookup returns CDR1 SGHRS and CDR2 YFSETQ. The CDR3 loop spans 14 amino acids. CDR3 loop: CASSLTGDTGELFF. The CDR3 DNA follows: TGCGCCAGCAGCTTGACAGGGGACACCGGGGAGCTGTTTTTT.

The chain's CDR3 is CASSEQGVGTDTQYF. The CDR3 DNA follows: TGTGCCAGCAGTGAACAGGGGGTTGGCACAGATACGCAGTATTTT. The genes are TRBV27 and TRBJ2-3; TRBD1 agrees at 8 bases. With 5 bases clipped from V and 1 base from J, the junction kept 5 bases outside the gene matches. The CDR3 runs 15 residues. Germline loops: CDR1 MNHEY, CDR2 SMNVEV (reference sequence).

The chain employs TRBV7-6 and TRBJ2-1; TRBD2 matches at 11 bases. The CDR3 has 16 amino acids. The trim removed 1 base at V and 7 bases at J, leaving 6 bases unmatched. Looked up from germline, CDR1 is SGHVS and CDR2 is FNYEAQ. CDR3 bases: TGTGCCAGCAGCTTAGAGGCTAGCGGGGGGCGGAATGAGCAGTTCTTC. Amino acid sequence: CASSLEASGGRNEQFF.

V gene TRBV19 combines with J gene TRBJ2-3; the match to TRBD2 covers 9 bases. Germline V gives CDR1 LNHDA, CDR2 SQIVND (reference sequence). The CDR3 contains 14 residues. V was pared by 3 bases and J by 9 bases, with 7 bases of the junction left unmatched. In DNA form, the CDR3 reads TGTGCCAGTAGTATCGGACAGGCGGGAGGGACGCAGTATTTT. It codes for CASSIGQAGGTQYF.

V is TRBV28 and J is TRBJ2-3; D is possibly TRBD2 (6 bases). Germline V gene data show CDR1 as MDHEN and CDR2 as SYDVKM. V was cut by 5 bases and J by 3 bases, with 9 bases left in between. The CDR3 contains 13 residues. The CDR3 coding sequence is TGTGCCAGCAGTCTCGGACTAACAGATACGCAGTATTTT. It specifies CASSLGLTDTQYF.

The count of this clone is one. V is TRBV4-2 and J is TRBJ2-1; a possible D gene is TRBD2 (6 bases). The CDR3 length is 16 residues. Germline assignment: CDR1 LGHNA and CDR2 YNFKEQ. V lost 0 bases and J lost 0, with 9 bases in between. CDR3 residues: CASSQDLGSSYNEQFF. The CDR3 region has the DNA TGTGCCAGCAGCCAAGATCTCGGGAGCTCCTACAATGAGCAGTTCTTC.